These 3 T cell receptor beta chains share one sample of origin, sequenced in a study of human versus mouse CDR3 diversity and MHC coevolution. The table came from immunoSEQ multiplex PCR; TCRdb's copy has only in-frame clones and leaves some out. The repertoire has tens of thousands of clones, just under 95% of them found once; the top ten carry about 1.5%. The sequencing sample was made of naive CD4+ T cells from blood. The subset here: CD45RO-negative CD62L-positive naive CD4 T cells. These receptor sequences come from a person aged 25 to 69 in good health.

The chain couples TRBV7-3 to TRBJ2-1; D perhaps matches TRBD2 (5 bases). Germline V gene data show CDR1 as SGHTA and CDR2 as FQGTGA. This CDR3 is built from 16 residues. Trimming removed 2 bases at V and 4 bases at J, with 15 bases between. For the CDR3, the DNA is TGTGCCAGCAGCTTAGAGCCGGCGGGCGCATACAATGAGCAGTTCTTC. It codes for CASSLEPAGAYNEQFF.

The V and J genes are TRBV5-4 and TRBJ2-7, with 7 bases lining up with TRBD1. The germline V gene has CDR1 SGHNT and CDR2 YYREEE (reference sequence). CDR3 length: 16 residues. The junction had 8 bases not matched to a gene; V was cut back by 0 bases and J by 2 bases. The CDR3 bases are TGTGCCAGCAGCTTGGCCCTGACAGGGACGGCCTACGAGCAGTACTTC. Protein sequence: CASSLALTGTAYEQYF.

A remark on this clone: The junction departs from the called germline gene at one end, perhaps through a read error. CDR3 residues: CASGVGVGQGYNEQFF. The CDR3 DNA is TGTGCCAGCGGCGTAGGGGTCGGACAGGGGTACAATGAGCAGTTCTTC. This chain uses TRBV9 with TRBJ2-1, with 9 nucleotides matching TRBD1. The CDR3 loop spans 16 amino acids. The germline V gene has CDR1 SGDLS and CDR2 YYNGEE.